The 24 T cell receptor beta chains below were found in one sample sequenced in a study of CD8 T cells in ankylosing spondylitis. TCRdb re-called the 5' RACE reads with MiXCR, one entry per CDR3 protein. The sample holds 300,000 to 350,000 distinct CDR3 sequences; about a fifth are singletons and the top ten take roughly 3.6%. The sequenced sample consisted of blood, either unsorted or a sorted T cell fraction (not recorded which). These receptors were obtained from a female donor with ankylosing spondylitis or in good health (not recorded which).

This clonotype was seen a few times. The chain has TRBV12-3 or TRBV12-4 and TRBJ2-1, with 10 bases aligning to TRBD2. The CDR3 spans 15 residues. Trimming removed 4 bases from V and 7 bases from J; junction bases left unmatched: 7. CDR3 amino acids: CASSSPSGSRNEQFF. DNA for the CDR3: TGTGCCAGCAGTTCCCCTAGCGGGAGTAGGAATGAGCAGTTCTTC.

Turning to this clonotype: The junction shows a germline mismatch at one end, possibly a read error. The CDR3, as DNA: TGCAGTGCCAGAGATGGGGACGGCGCTGGCCCTTATGGCTACACCTTC. Translation gives CSARDGDGAGPYGYTF. The V gene is TRBV20-1, the J gene TRBJ1-2; the D gene is possibly TRBD1 (5 bases). CDR3 length equals 16 residues. Germline-derived CDR1 and CDR2 are DFQATT and SNEGSKA (reference sequence).

There are a few counts of this clonotype. The CDR3 region is CASSRRSPISYNEQFF. CDR3 in DNA: TGTGCCAGCAGCCGCCGCAGCCCCATATCCTACAATGAGCAGTTCTTC. This chain connects TRBV7-2 to TRBJ2-1; D call uncertain. CDR3 length equals 16 residues. Germline CDR1 is SGHTA and CDR2 is FQGNSA. V dropped 5 bases and J dropped 1 base, with 15 bases sitting between them.

The V call is TRBV6-1, the J call TRBJ1-4, with no clear D. CDR3 length equals 14 residues. Germline-derived CDR1 and CDR2 are MNHNS and SASEGT. The CDR3 sequence: CATGEPRTNEKLFF. CDR3 sequence (DNA): TGTGCGACCGGGGAACCTCGCACTAATGAAAAACTGTTTTTT.

The CDR3 DNA is TGTGCCAGCAGTTCCCTAGCGGGAGCCTACAATGAGCAGTTCTTC. Its translation is CASSSLAGAYNEQFF. The chain is built from TRBV6-5 and TRBJ2-1; 10 positions agree with TRBD2. J gave up 2 bases and V 4 bases, and 2 bases lay outside the gene matches. Germline CDR1 reads MNHEY; CDR2 reads SVGAGI. The CDR3 has 15 amino acids.

This clonotype was picked up many times. The V call is TRBV12-3 or TRBV12-4, the J call TRBJ2-1; 13 bases map to TRBD2. The ends lost 6 bases at V and 4 bases at J; junction bases unmatched: 3. The CDR3 loop spans 15 amino acids. CDR3 nucleotide sequence: TGTGCCAGCAGCGGACTAGCGGGGGCTTACAATGAGCAGTTCTTC. Translation gives CASSGLAGAYNEQFF.

V and J are TRBV4-1 and TRBJ2-3; no reliable D call. Trimming took off 6 bases at V and 6 bases at J, with 10 bases between the two ends. The CDR3 is made up of 12 amino acids. Germline V gives CDR1 MGHRA, CDR2 YSYEKL. The CDR3 here is CASRSPLDTQYF. The CDR3 DNA reads as TGCGCCAGCAGGTCCCCCCTGGATACGCAGTATTTT.

The sample holds many counts of this clonotype. The chain links TRBV12-3 or TRBV12-4 to TRBJ1-6, with no clear D. CDR3 length: 12 residues. The V and J ends lost 5 bases and 8 bases respectively, with 7 bases between them. The CDR3 sequence: CASSRRDSPLHF. For the CDR3, the DNA is TGTGCCAGCAGTCGTAGAGATTCACCCCTCCACTTT.

A word on this clonotype: The junction and the germline gene differ at one end; a read error may be behind it. The chain couples TRBV20-1 to TRBJ2-5; the D is unclear. The CDR3 is made up of 10 amino acids. The germline V gene encodes CDR1 DFQATT and CDR2 SNEGSKA (reference sequence). In DNA, the CDR3 is TGCAGTGCTAACCAAAAGACCCAGTACTTC. Encoded protein: CSANQKTQYF.

This clonotype was observed a handful of times. At one of its ends the junction is not consistent with the germline gene, which may arise from a read error. The chain joins TRBV12-3 or TRBV12-4 to TRBJ2-1; possibly TRBD1 or TRBD2 for D (5 bases each). The CDR3 is 14 amino acids. CDR3 protein: CASTQRGAYNEQFF. DNA of the CDR3: TGTGCCAGCACCCAACGAGGGGCCTATAATGAGCAGTTCTTC.

The chain carries TRBV4-3 and TRBJ1-2, with no clear D. Trimming cost V 0 bases and J 4 bases, with 18 bases left between them. CDR3 length equals 17 residues. Germline lookup yields CDR1 LGHNA and CDR2 YSLEER. CDR3 in amino acids: CASSQDLETSLGYGYTF. As DNA, the CDR3 is TGCGCCAGCAGCCAAGACCTTGAAACATCCTTGGGCTATGGCTACACCTTC.

This clonotype turned up a few times. CDR3 bases: TGTGCCAGCAGCTTAGAGGTGCGTGAAGCTTTCTTT. Its protein is CASSLEVREAFF. This sequence joins TRBV7-2 and TRBJ1-1, with D unclear. V lost 1 base and J lost 7, with 7 bases in between. Germline V gene data show CDR1 as SGHTA and CDR2 as FQGNSA. The CDR3 is made up of 12 amino acids.

By share, this clonotype counts as medium-sized (0.01 to 0.1%). The chain links TRBV7-2 to TRBJ2-1, with D hard to call. Germline CDR1 and CDR2: SGHTA and FQGNSA. The length of the CDR3 is 13 residues. V gave up 4 bases and J gave up 2 bases, with 6 bases separating them. The CDR3 DNA reads TGTGCCAGCAGCTACGATACCTACAATGAGCAGTTCTTC. It is translated as CASSYDTYNEQFF. Full variable domain (missing parts from reference TRBV7-2 and TRBJ2-1): GAGVSQSPSNKVTEKGKDVELRCDPISGHTALYWYRQSLGQGLEFLIYFQGNSAPDKSGLPSDRFSAERTGGSVSTLTIQRTQQEDSAVYLCASSYDTYNEQFFGPGTRLTVL.

This rearrangement joins TRBV5-6 to TRBJ1-1; D might be TRBD1 (5 bases). Trimming stripped 0 bases from V and 5 bases from J, with 11 bases between. CDR3 size: 14 residues. Germline lookup yields CDR1 SGHDT and CDR2 YYEEEE. The CDR3 loop reads CASSLADGGTEAFF. CDR3 coding DNA: TGTGCCAGCAGCTTGGCGGATGGGGGGACTGAAGCTTTCTTT.

This clonotype was observed a handful of times. This chain links TRBV20-1 with TRBJ2-7, with 8 bases aligning to TRBD2. Losses at the gene ends were 6 bases for V and 0 bases for J; bases not matched to a gene: 7. This CDR3 region has 14 residues. CDR1 and CDR2 (germline): DFQATT, SNEGSKA (reference sequence). The CDR3 loop reads CSAVGAGGSYEQYF. The CDR3, as DNA: TGCAGTGCAGTGGGGGCGGGAGGCTCCTACGAGCAGTACTTC.

CDR3 in amino acids: CASRPEAGNEQFF. The CDR3 DNA reads as TGTGCCAGCAGACCCGAGGCAGGGAATGAGCAGTTCTTC. V usage is TRBV6-2 or TRBV6-3 and J usage is TRBJ2-1; tentatively, D is TRBD1 (5 bases). CDR1 and CDR2 from the germline V gene are MNHEY and SVGEGT. The V end was cut by 6 bases, the J end by 7 bases, with 13 bases between. This CDR3 region has 13 residues.

V and J are TRBV12-3 or TRBV12-4 and TRBJ2-2; 13 positions match TRBD2. This CDR3 spans 14 amino acids. V shed 7 bases and J 6 bases; nucleotides not matched to a gene: 2. The CDR3 nucleotides read TGTGCCAGCAACGGACTAGCGGGAGCCGGGGAGCTGTTTTTT. Translated, it gives CASNGLAGAGELFF.

This clonotype was found a few times. This chain joins TRBV7-2 and TRBJ1-6, with 7 nucleotides matching TRBD1. The CDR3 contains 15 residues. J was trimmed by 6 bases and V by 4 bases; bases with no gene match: 6. Germline assignment: CDR1 SGHTA and CDR2 FQGNSA. CDR3 residues: CASSSTGTANSPLHF. The CDR3 DNA sequence: TGTGCCAGCAGCTCCACCGGGACAGCTAATTCACCCCTCCACTTT. The full variable domain, with the rest looked up from reference TRBV7-2 and TRBJ1-6, is GAGVSQSPSNKVTEKGKDVELRCDPISGHTALYWYRQSLGQGLEFLIYFQGNSAPDKSGLPSDRFSAERTGGSVSTLTIQRTQQEDSAVYLCASSSTGTANSPLHFGNGTRLTVT.

The sample holds a few counts of this clonotype. This chain links TRBV29-1 with TRBJ2-1; the match to TRBD2 covers 12 bases. V shed 6 bases and J 3 bases; nucleotides not matched to a gene: 9. The germline gives CDR1 SQVTM, CDR2 ANQGSEA. CDR3 length: 16 amino acids. Here the CDR3 DNA reads TGCAGCGTCAGCGGGACTAGCGGGTACCTCTACAATGAGCAGTTCTTC. It is translated as CSVSGTSGYLYNEQFF.

This chain joins TRBV12-3 or TRBV12-4 and TRBJ2-1, with no clear D. The CDR3 totals 15 residues. V was pared by 7 bases and J by 5 bases, with 18 bases between. The DNA for the CDR3 is TGTGCCAGCACCGCACGGAGCCCCTGGAACAATGAGCAGTTCTTC. Residues: CASTARSPWNNEQFF.

The chain couples TRBV9 to TRBJ1-2; a weak D match, TRBD1 (5 bases). In germline, CDR1 is SGDLS, CDR2 YYNGEE. The V end lost 7 bases, the J end lost 0 bases, and 13 bases lay between the germline ends. This CDR3 comprises 14 residues. CDR3 in DNA: TGTGCCAGCCAGGCGTCAGGGACTAACTATGGCTACACCTTC. It yields the protein CASQASGTNYGYTF.

This clonotype was picked up a small number of times. For the CDR3, the DNA is TGCAGTGCTAGGCCAGGAGGGGGCGAGCAGTACTTC. This translates into CSARPGGGEQYF. The chain carries TRBV20-1 and TRBJ2-7; D tentatively fits TRBD1 or TRBD2 (6 bases each). Trimming took 3 bases from V and 6 from J, leaving 12 bases between them. Germline CDR1 reads DFQATT; CDR2 reads SNEGSKA (reference sequence). CDR3 length: 12 amino acids.

In this sample, this clonotype turned up a few times. The rearrangement links TRBV7-2 to TRBJ1-3, with a possible D match to TRBD1 (6 bases). With 6 bases removed from V and 8 bases from J, the gap between germline ends came to 14 bases. This CDR3 region has 13 residues. Germline V gene lookup returns CDR1 SGHTA and CDR2 FQGNSA. The CDR3 protein is CASSSQGVDTIYF. CDR3 DNA: TGTGCCAGCAGTTCACAGGGAGTTGACACCATATATTTT.

The chain joins TRBV11-2 to TRBJ2-1; 8 bases line up with TRBD2. The CDR3 is 15 residues long. The germline CDR1 and CDR2 sequences are SGHAT and FQNNGV. V shed 4 bases and J 7 bases; nucleotides not matched to a gene: 9. Here the CDR3 DNA reads TGTGCCAGCAGCTCGCACGGGGGGGCGGGTAATGAGCAGTTCTTC. Protein sequence: CASSSHGGAGNEQFF.